This T cell receptor (beta chain) was identified in a study of blood T cell repertoires in COVID-19. Study at large: Acute and convalescent COVID-19 samples came from the United States, Italy and Spain. PBMCs, B-cell-depleted T cells, or T cells were the source of the cDNA or gDNA that made up the material.

Germline V lookup: CDR1 LGHDT, CDR2 YNNKEL (reference sequence). V was cut by 0 bases and J by 5 bases, with 7 bases left in between. This CDR3 spans 13 amino acids. Some clones are missing from TCRdb's copy, which holds only in-frame ones; the method was immunoSEQ multiplex PCR. This table holds hundreds of thousands of clones, 86% found once. This receptor was taken from a woman between 25 and 40 years old with active or convalescent COVID-19. The V gene is TRBV3-1 (or the pseudogene TRBV3-2), the J gene TRBJ2-5; D is undetermined. Sequencing was performed on peripheral blood. The CDR3 DNA follows: TGTGCCAGCAGCCAAGAGGTTACTGAGACCCAGTACTTC. Translation gives CASSQEVTETQYF.